These 13 T cell receptor beta chains share one sample of origin, sequenced in a study of blood T cell repertoires in COVID-19. Clones were sequenced by immunoSEQ multiplex PCR, and TCRdb holds only the in-frame ones, with some missing. The profile shows 430,000 or so clones, around 90% of them singletons. The sample comprised peripheral blood. These receptors originate from a man younger than 35 with COVID-19, enrolled during active disease.

As regards this clone: This same CDR3 is encoded by further DNA sequences in the sample. This chain links TRBV2 with TRBJ2-7; perhaps TRBD1 as D (5 bases). CDR1 is SNHLY and CDR2 is FYNNEI in the germline V gene. V lost 4 bases and J 2 bases, leaving 9 bases between the germline ends. This CDR3 comprises 13 residues. The DNA of the CDR3 is TGTGCCAGCAGTGGTGACAGCACCTACGAGCAGTACTTC. It specifies CASSGDSTYEQYF.

The rearrangement uses TRBV4-1 and TRBJ2-5; the match to TRBD1 covers 8 bases. This CDR3 comprises 18 residues. Germline V gene data show CDR1 as MGHRA and CDR2 as YSYEKL. Unmatched junction bases numbered 15, after V lost 4 bases and J lost 2 bases. The CDR3 loop reads CASSPRESGTGLQETQYF. DNA of the CDR3: TGCGCCAGCAGCCCCCGGGAGTCCGGGACAGGATTACAAGAGACCCAGTACTTC.

This clone was seen a single time. The V gene is TRBV6-2 or TRBV6-3, the J gene TRBJ2-5; TRBD2 matches 9 bases. Germline loops: CDR1 MNHEY, CDR2 SVGEGT. The CDR3 totals 20 residues. With 5 bases clipped from V and 7 bases from J, the junction kept 26 bases outside the gene matches. The CDR3 region is CASSTLDTSVAGAIGGTQYF. CDR3 nucleotides: TGTGCCAGCAGTACACTAGACACTTCGGTAGCGGGGGCAATTGGGGGGACCCAGTACTTC.

This chain links TRBV19 with TRBJ2-2; unclear D gene. The V end lost 1 base, the J end lost 6 bases, and 6 bases lay between the germline ends. The CDR3 extends over 13 amino acids. The germline V gene encodes CDR1 LNHDA and CDR2 SQIVND (reference sequence). As DNA, the CDR3 is TGTGCCAGTAGTATAGGAGTACCCGGGGAGCTGTTTTTT. This sequence encodes CASSIGVPGELFF.

The V and J genes are TRBV12-3 or TRBV12-4 and TRBJ2-5; D uncertain. This CDR3 spans 11 amino acids. Between the trimmed V and J ends, which lost 6 bases and 5 bases, there was a span of 7 bases. The CDR3 here is CASSFMETQYF. The CDR3 DNA reads TGTGCCAGCAGCTTTATGGAGACCCAGTACTTC.

The J gene is TRBJ2-7, the V gene TRBV5-1, with 10 bases aligning to TRBD2. Germline V gene lookup returns CDR1 SGHRS and CDR2 YFSETQ. Germline trimming cut 10 bases from V and 4 bases from J; bases unmatched to any gene: 11. CDR3 length: 14 residues. CDR3 residues: CASRSSGSSYEQYF. For the CDR3, the DNA is TGCGCCTCTCGTTCTAGCGGGAGTTCTTACGAGCAGTACTTC.

This clone occurred once. V and J are TRBV15 and TRBJ2-7; TRBD1 agrees at 9 bases. CDR3 length equals 14 residues. The V segment lost 5 bases and the J segment 3 bases; nucleotides outside the gene matches: 5. The germline gives CDR1 LNHNV, CDR2 YYDKDF (reference sequence). CDR3 amino acids: CATSRDREVYEQYF. The CDR3 bases are TGTGCCACCAGCCGGGACAGGGAGGTCTACGAGCAGTACTTC.

The chain combines TRBV7-9 with TRBJ1-2; possibly TRBD1 for D (6 bases). Trimming stripped 5 bases from V and 5 bases from J, with 21 bases between. The CDR3 has 16 amino acids. CDR1 SEHNR and CDR2 FQNEAQ come from the germline V gene (reference sequence). The CDR3: CASSPFPAGGRYGYTF. The CDR3 DNA is TGTGCCAGCAGCCCCTTTCCGGCCGGGGGGCGGTATGGCTACACCTTC.

On this clone: This specimen includes other DNA sequences encoding the same CDR3. The rearrangement uses TRBV6-5 and TRBJ1-1; 8 bases fit TRBD1. Germline CDR1 and CDR2: MNHEY and SVGAGI. V trimming: 6 bases; J trimming: 3 bases; junction bases outside the gene matches: 3. This CDR3 has 13 residues. The CDR3 region is CASRLQGDTEAFF. The CDR3 nucleotides read TGTGCCAGCAGGTTACAGGGGGACACTGAAGCTTTCTTT.

This rearrangement joins TRBV6-5 to TRBJ1-6; TRBD1 matches 9 bases. CDR1 is MNHEY and CDR2 is SVGAGI in the germline V gene. V shed 7 bases, J shed 10 bases, and the junction held 8 bases outside the gene matches. The CDR3 spans 14 residues. CDR3: CASTPDRGGSPLHF. For the CDR3, the DNA is TGTGCCAGCACGCCGGACAGGGGAGGGTCACCCCTCCACTTT.

The V gene is TRBV2, the J gene TRBJ1-5, with D hard to call. The CDR3 totals 12 residues. CDR1 and CDR2 from the germline V gene are SNHLY and FYNNEI. The V gene lost 7 bases and the J gene lost 7 bases, with 11 bases spanning the gap. CDR3 DNA sequence: TGTGCCAGCACGGAGCGCGGGCAGCCCCAGCATTTT. Its protein is CASTERGQPQHF.

This chain joins TRBV3-1 (or the pseudogene TRBV3-2) and TRBJ2-5, with TRBD1 identical over 8 bases. The V gene's germline CDR1 is LGHDT and CDR2 YNNKEL (reference sequence). This CDR3 comprises 16 residues. V trimming: 0 bases; J trimming: 1 base; junction bases outside the gene matches: 4. As DNA, the CDR3 is TGTGCCAGCAGCCAAGACAGCGGACAGGGCCAAGAGACCCAGTACTTC. Its translation: CASSQDSGQGQETQYF.

The chain is built from TRBV7-9 and TRBJ2-2, with no clear D. V dropped 7 bases and J dropped 4 bases, with 13 bases sitting between them. The CDR3 has 14 amino acids. CDR1 and CDR2 from the germline V gene are SEHNR and FQNEAQ (reference sequence). The CDR3 sequence is CASTTFDSTGELFF. CDR3 DNA sequence: TGTGCCAGCACCACCTTCGACTCCACCGGGGAGCTGTTTTTT.